These 7 T cell receptor beta chains originate from one sample sequenced in a study of blood T cell repertoires in COVID-19 (dated by TCRdb to about 2020). Library creation used the immunoSEQ multiplex PCR assay. The immuneACCESS repertoire file appears here via TCRdb, limited to in-frame rearrangements. These files lack a portion of the clones; in checked studies, under half of the deficit traces to unresolved V genes, and the cause of the others is not known. Recorded for this sample are about 130,000 clones; roughly 90% of them occurred a single time. The top ten hold around 3.7% of the sample. The sequenced material came from peripheral blood. All receptors derive from a man in his fifties or sixties with active COVID-19.

The chain combines TRBV18 with TRBJ1-3; TRBD1 matches 7 bases. V lost 5 bases, J lost 6 bases, and 16 bases stayed unmatched. CDR1 KGHSH and CDR2 LQKENI come from the germline V gene. The CDR3 loop spans 17 amino acids. The CDR3 sequence is CASSSRQGMASSNTIYF. The CDR3 coding sequence is TGTGCCAGCTCATCCAGACAGGGTATGGCGAGCTCAAACACCATATATTTT.

The chain is built from TRBV18 and TRBJ2-1; 13 bases are a match to TRBD2. Trimming at V came to 3 bases and at J to 6 bases, leaving 8 bases not matched to a gene. Germline assignment: CDR1 KGHSH and CDR2 LQKENI. The CDR3 extends over 17 amino acids. The CDR3 sequence: CASSPRTSGGLSNEQFF. The CDR3 nucleotides are TGTGCCAGCTCACCGAGGACTAGCGGGGGCCTTTCCAATGAGCAGTTCTTC.

The CDR3 DNA is TGTGCCAGCAGCCAGAGTTTCGACAGTACAGATACGCAGTATTTT. This gives the protein CASSQSFDSTDTQYF. This chain links TRBV3-1 (or the pseudogene TRBV3-2) with TRBJ2-3; tentative D call: TRBD1 (5 bases). The germline CDR1 and CDR2 sequences are LGHDT and YNNKEL (reference sequence). The length of the CDR3 is 15 residues. V was clipped by 3 bases and J by 3 bases, with 13 bases between them.

In its sample, this clone is medium-sized. This sequence joins TRBV19 and TRBJ2-2; TRBD2 agrees at 12 bases. This CDR3 is 16 amino acids long. V lost 7 bases to trimming and J lost 4 bases; unmatched junction nucleotides: 7. Germline assignment: CDR1 LNHDA and CDR2 SQIVND (reference sequence). Here the CDR3 reads CASIRTSGIGTGELFF. The DNA of the CDR3 is TGTGCCAGTATTCGGACTAGCGGGATCGGCACCGGGGAGCTGTTTTTT. Supplemented by reference TRBV19 and TRBJ2-2, the full variable domain reads DGGITQSPKYLFRKEGQNVTLSCEQNLNHDAMYWYRQDPGQGLRLIYYSQIVNDFQKGDIAEGYSVSREKKESFPLTVTSAQKNPTAFYLCASIRTSGIGTGELFFGEGSRLTVL.

The gene calls are TRBV11-3 and TRBJ2-1; D perhaps matches TRBD2 (5 bases). This CDR3 contains 15 residues. V lost 5 bases to trimming and J lost 7 bases, with 18 bases between them. Germline CDR1 reads SGHNT; CDR2 reads YENEEA. CDR3 nucleotide sequence: TGTGCCAGCAGCAACGACCCCGAGGGAAGGAATGAGCAGTTCTTC. Its translation: CASSNDPEGRNEQFF. Filled out from reference TRBV11-3 and TRBJ2-1, the complete variable domain reads EAGVVQSPRYKIIEKKQPVAFWCNPISGHNTLYWYLQNLGQGPELLIRYENEEAVDDSQLPKDRFSAERLKGVDSTLKIQPAELGDSAVYLCASSNDPEGRNEQFFGPGTRLTVL.

DNA for the CDR3: TGTGCCAGCAGCTCGCGGGAGGGGACAAGCTCCTACGAGCAGTACTTC. It yields the protein CASSSREGTSSYEQYF. The chain joins TRBV13 to TRBJ2-7; 9 bases map to TRBD2. V was pared by 4 bases and J by 0 bases, with 7 bases of the junction left unmatched. Germline V gene sequence: CDR1 PRHDT, CDR2 FYEKMQ (reference sequence). There are 16 residues in the CDR3.

This chain joins TRBV4-2 and TRBJ2-7, with 9 bases that match TRBD1. Germline-derived CDR1 and CDR2 are LGHNA and YNFKEQ. Germline trimming cut 1 base from V and 2 bases from J; bases unmatched to any gene: 3. The CDR3 is 15 amino acids. The CDR3, as DNA: TGTGCCAGCAGCCAAGGCGGGACAGGGACCTACGAGCAGTACTTC. It is translated as CASSQGGTGTYEQYF.